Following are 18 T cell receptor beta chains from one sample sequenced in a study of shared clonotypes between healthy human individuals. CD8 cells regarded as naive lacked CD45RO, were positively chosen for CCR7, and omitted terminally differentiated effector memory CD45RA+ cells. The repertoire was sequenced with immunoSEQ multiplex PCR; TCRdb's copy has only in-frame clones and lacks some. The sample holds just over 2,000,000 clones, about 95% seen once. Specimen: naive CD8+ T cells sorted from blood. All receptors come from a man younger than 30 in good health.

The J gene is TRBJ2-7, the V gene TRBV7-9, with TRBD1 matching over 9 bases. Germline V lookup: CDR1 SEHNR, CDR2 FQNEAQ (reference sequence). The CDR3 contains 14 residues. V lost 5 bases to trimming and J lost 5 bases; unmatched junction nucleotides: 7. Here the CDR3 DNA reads TGTGCCAGCAGCCAAACGACAGGGGGTGACGAGCAGTACTTC. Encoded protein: CASSQTTGGDEQYF.

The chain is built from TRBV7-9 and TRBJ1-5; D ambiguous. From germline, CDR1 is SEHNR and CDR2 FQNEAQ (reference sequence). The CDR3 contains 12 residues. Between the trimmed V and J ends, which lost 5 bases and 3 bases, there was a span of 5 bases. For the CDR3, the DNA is TGTGCCAGCAGCCCCTACAATCAGCCCCAGCATTTT. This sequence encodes CASSPYNQPQHF.

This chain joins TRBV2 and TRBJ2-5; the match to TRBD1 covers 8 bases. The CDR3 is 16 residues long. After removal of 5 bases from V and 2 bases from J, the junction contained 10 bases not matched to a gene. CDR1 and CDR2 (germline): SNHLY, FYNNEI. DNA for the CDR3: TGTGCCAGCAGTTCCGGACAGGGAAAGAAGCAAGAGACCCAGTACTTC. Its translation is CASSSGQGKKQETQYF.

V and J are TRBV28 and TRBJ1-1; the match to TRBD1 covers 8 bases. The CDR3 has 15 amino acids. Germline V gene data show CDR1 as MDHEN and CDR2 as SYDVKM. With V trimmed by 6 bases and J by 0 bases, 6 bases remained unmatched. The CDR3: CASSRTGYMNTEAFF. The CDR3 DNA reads TGTGCCAGCAGCCGGACAGGGTACATGAACACTGAAGCTTTCTTT.

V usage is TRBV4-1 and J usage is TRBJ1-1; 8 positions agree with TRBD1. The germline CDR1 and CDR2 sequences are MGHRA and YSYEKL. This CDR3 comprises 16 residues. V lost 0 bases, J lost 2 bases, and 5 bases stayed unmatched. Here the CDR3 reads CASSQEQGAPNTEAFF. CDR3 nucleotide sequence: TGCGCCAGCAGCCAAGAGCAGGGGGCTCCAAACACTGAAGCTTTCTTT.

CDR3 sequence (DNA): TGTGCCAGCAGCAAGGAGTATGGGGGAGGGAGCAATCAGCCCCAGCATTTT. This gives the protein CASSKEYGGGSNQPQHF. V gene TRBV28 combines with J gene TRBJ1-5, with a tentative D call TRBD1 (5 bases). Germline lookup yields CDR1 MDHEN and CDR2 SYDVKM. Trimming removed 6 bases from V and 1 base from J, with 19 bases in between. The CDR3 spans 17 residues.

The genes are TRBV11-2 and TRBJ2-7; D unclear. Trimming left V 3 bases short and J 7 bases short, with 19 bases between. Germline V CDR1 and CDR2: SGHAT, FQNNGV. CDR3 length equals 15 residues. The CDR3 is CASSFRVGSLDEQYF. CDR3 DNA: TGTGCCAGCAGCTTCCGCGTGGGTTCCTTGGATGAGCAGTACTTC.

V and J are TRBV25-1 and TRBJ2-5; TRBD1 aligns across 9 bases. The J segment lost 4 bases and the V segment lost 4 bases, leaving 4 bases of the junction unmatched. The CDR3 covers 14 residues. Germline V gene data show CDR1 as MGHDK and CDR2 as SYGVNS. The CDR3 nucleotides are TGTGCCAGCAGTGCACAGGGGGCGCGAGAGACCCAGTACTTC. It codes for CASSAQGARETQYF. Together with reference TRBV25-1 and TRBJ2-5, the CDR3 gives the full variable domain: EADIYQTPRYLVIGTGKKITLECSQTMGHDKMYWYQQDPGMELHLIHYSYGVNSTEKGDLSSESTVSRIRTEHFPLTLESARPSHTSQYLCASSAQGARETQYFGPGTRLLVL.

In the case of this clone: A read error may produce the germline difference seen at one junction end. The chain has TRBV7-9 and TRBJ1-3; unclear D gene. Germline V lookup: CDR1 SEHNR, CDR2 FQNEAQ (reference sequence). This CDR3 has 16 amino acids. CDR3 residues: CASSQFGSTDGNPIYF. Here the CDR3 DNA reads TGTGCCAGCAGCCAGTTCGGGAGCACAGATGGAAACCCCATATATTTT.

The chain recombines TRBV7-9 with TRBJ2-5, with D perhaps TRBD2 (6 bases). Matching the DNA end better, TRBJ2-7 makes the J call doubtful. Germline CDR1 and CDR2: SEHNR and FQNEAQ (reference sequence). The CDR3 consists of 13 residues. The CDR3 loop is CASSLFGEDEQYF. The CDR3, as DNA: TGTGCCAGCAGCTTATTCGGGGAGGACGAGCAGTACTTC.

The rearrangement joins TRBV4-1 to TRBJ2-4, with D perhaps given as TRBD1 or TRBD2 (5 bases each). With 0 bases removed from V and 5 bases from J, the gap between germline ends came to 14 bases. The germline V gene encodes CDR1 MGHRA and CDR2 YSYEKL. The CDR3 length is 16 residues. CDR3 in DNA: TGCGCCAGCAGCCAAGACCCAGGGCAGGGAGAAAACATTCAGTACTTC. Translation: CASSQDPGQGENIQYF.

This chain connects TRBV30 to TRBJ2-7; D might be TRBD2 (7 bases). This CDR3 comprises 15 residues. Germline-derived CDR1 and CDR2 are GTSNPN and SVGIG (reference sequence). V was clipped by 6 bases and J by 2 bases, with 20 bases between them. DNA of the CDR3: TGTGCCTGCAAGTCGGCGGGGGCCTTACCCTACGAGCAGTACTTC. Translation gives CACKSAGALPYEQYF. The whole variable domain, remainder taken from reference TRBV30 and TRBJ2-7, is SQTIHQWPATLVQPVGSPLSLECTVEGTSNPNLYWYRQAAGRGLQLLFYSVGIGQISSEVPQNLSASRPQDRQFILSSKKLLLSDSGFYLCACKSAGALPYEQYFGPGTRLTVT.

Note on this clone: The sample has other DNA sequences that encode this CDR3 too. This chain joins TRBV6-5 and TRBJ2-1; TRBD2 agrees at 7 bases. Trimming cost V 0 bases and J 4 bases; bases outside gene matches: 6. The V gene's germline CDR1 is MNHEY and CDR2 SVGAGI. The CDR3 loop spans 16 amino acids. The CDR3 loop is CASSYSAGELYNEQFF. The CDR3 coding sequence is TGTGCCAGCAGTTACTCCGCGGGGGAACTATACAATGAGCAGTTCTTC.

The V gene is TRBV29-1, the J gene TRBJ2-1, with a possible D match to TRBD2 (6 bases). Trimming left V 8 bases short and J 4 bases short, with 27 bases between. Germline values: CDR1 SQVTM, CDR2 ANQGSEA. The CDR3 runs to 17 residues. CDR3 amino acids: CSIEGGVNSQEYNEQFF. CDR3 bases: TGCAGCATAGAAGGCGGGGTCAACAGTCAGGAGTACAATGAGCAGTTCTTC.

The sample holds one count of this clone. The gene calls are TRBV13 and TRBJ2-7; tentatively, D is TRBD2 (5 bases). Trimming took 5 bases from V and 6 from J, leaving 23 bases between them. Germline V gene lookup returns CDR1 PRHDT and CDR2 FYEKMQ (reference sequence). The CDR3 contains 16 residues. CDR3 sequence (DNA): TGTGCCAGCAGCGACCGGGGAGCGGCCGGCCAACTCGAGCAGTACTTC. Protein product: CASSDRGAAGQLEQYF.

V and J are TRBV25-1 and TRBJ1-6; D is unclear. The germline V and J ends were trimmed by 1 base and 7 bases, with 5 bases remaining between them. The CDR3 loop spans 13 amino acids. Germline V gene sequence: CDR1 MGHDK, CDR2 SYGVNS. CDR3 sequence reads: CASSESGNSPLHF. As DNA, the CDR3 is TGTGCCAGCAGTGAATCTGGGAATTCACCCCTCCACTTT.

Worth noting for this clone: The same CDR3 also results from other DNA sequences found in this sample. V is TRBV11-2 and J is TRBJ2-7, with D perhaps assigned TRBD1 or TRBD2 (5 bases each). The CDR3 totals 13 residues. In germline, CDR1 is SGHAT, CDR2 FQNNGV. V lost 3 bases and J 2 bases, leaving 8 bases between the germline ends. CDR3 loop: CASSLRGPYEQYF. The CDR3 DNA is TGTGCCAGCAGCTTGAGGGGCCCCTACGAGCAGTACTTC.

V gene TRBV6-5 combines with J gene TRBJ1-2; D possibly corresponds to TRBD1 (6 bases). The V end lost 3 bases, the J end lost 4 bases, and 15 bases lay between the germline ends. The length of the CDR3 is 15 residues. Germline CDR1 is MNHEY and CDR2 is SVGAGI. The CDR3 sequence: CASSYSRDIGYGYTF. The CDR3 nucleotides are TGTGCCAGCAGTTATTCTCGGGACATCGGCTATGGCTACACCTTC.